There are many counts of the clone carrying this T cell receptor beta chain. TCRdb fed the 5' RACE reads into MiXCR, producing one record per CDR3 protein. The table has over 35,000 distinct CDR3 sequences, more than 9.5% seen once. The data stem from a study of neurological immune-mediated disorders. From germline, CDR1 is SNHLY and CDR2 FYNNEI. The CDR3 has 13 residues. Trimming left V 3 bases short and J 5 bases short, with 10 bases between. Specimen: PBMCs. This sequence originates from a female donor in good health. V is TRBV2 and J is TRBJ2-5, with no clear D. The CDR3 sequence: CASSEERTETQYF. The CDR3 bases are TGTGCCAGCAGTGAGGAGCGCACGGAGACCCAGTACTTC. The full variable domain, its missing parts supplied by reference TRBV2 and TRBJ2-5, is EPEVTQTPSHQVTQMGQEVILRCVPISNHLYFYWYRQILGQKVEFLVSFYNNEISEKSEIFDDQFSVERPDGSNFTLKIRSTKLEDSAMYFCASSEERTETQYFGPGTRLLVL.